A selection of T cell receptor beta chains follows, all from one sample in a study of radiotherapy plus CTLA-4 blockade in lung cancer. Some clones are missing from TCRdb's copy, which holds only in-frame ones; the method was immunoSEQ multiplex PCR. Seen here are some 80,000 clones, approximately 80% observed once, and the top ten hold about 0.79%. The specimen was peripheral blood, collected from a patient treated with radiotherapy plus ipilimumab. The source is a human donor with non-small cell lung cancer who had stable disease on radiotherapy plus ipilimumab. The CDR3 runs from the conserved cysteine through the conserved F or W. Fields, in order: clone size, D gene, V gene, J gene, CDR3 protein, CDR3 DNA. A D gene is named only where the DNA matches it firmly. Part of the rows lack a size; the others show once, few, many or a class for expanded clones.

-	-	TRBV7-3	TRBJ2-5	CASSPAGAGGETQYF	TGTGCCAGCAGCCCCGCCGGGGCGGGTGGGGAGACCCAGTACTTC
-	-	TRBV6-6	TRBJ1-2	CASSYIGDNYGYTF	TGTGCCAGCAGCTATATAGGGGATAACTATGGCTACACCTTC
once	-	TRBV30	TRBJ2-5	CAWSSGRQETQYF	TGTGCCTGGAGCAGTGGGAGACAAGAGACCCAGTACTTC
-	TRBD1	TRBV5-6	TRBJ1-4	CASSQWGQGDEKLFF	TGTGCCAGCAGCCAATGGGGACAGGGTGATGAAAAACTGTTTTTT
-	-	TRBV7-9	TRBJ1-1	CASTNILGQFEAFF	TGTGCCAGCACAAATATTTTAGGACAGTTTGAAGCTTTCTTT
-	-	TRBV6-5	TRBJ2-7	CASSPLGEQYF	TGTGCCAGCAGCCCCCTCGGCGAGCAGTACTTC
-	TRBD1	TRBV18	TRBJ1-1	CASSPKQGAGNTEAFF	TGTGCCAGCTCACCAAAACAGGGGGCTGGGAACACTGAAGCTTTCTTT
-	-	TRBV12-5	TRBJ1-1	CASGLWWQGKGNTEAFF	TGTGCTAGTGGTTTGTGGTGGCAGGGGAAAGGGAACACTGAAGCTTTCTTT
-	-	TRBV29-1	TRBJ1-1	CSVEAGKGNTEAFF	TGCAGCGTTGAGGCAGGGAAGGGGAACACTGAAGCTTTCTTT
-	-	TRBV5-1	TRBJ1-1	CASSLAAGHMNTEAFF	TGCGCCAGCAGCTTGGCTGCGGGACATATGAACACTGAAGCTTTCTTT
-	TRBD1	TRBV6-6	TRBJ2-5	CASSPHIRQGQETQYF	TGTGCCAGCAGTCCCCACATCAGACAGGGACAAGAGACCCAGTACTTC
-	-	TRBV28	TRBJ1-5	CASSSRTVSNQPQHF	TGTGCCAGCAGTTCCCGGACCGTTAGCAATCAGCCCCAGCATTTT
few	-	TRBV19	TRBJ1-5	CASSGRTQPQHF	TGTGCCAGTAGTGGAAGGACGCAGCCCCAGCATTTT
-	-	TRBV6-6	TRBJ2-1	CASRVGTSYNEQFF	TGTGCCAGCAGGGTCGGGACCAGCTACAATGAGCAGTTCTTC
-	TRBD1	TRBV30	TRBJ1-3	CAWRPGQGGNTIYF	TGTGCCTGGAGACCCGGACAGGGGGGAAACACCATATATTTT
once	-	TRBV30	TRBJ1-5	CAWSVRSYQPQHF	TGTGCCTGGAGTGTACGCAGTTATCAGCCCCAGCATTTT
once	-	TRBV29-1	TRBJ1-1	CSVKGMYTEAFF	TGCAGCGTTAAAGGGATGTACACTGAAGCTTTCTTT
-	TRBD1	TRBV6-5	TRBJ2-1	CASRSDRGAMGEQFF	TGTGCCAGCAGATCAGACAGGGGCGCGATGGGGGAGCAGTTCTTC
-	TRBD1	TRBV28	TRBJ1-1	CASSLDRVVTEAFF	TGTGCCAGCAGTTTGGACAGGGTCGTCACTGAAGCTTTCTTT
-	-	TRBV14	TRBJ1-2	CASSQDVQYGYTF	TGTGCCAGCAGCCAAGATGTCCAGTATGGCTACACCTTC
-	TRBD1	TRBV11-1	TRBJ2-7	CASSLGTGTGANYEQYF	TGTGCCAGCAGCTTAGGTACCGGGACAGGGGCGAACTACGAGCAGTACTTC
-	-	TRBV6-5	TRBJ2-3	CASTPRRTDTQYF	TGTGCCAGCACGCCGCGGAGGACAGATACGCAGTATTTT
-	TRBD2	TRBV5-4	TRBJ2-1	CASSLTRGLAGGEQFF	TGTGCCAGCAGCTTGACCAGAGGACTAGCGGGGGGTGAGCAGTTCTTC
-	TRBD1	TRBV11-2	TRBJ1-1	CASSSKQGARSTEAFF	TGTGCCAGCAGCTCTAAACAGGGGGCGCGATCCACTGAAGCTTTCTTT
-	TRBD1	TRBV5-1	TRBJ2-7	CASSSGQGYEQYF	TGCGCCAGCAGCTCAGGACAGGGGTACGAGCAGTACTTC
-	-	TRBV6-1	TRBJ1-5	CATHGTHSNQPQHF	TGTGCCACTCACGGGACCCATAGCAATCAGCCCCAGCATTTT
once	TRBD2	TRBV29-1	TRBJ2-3	CSVRLAGRTDTQYF	TGCAGCGTCCGACTAGCGGGTCGCACAGATACGCAGTATTTT
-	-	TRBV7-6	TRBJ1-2	CASSLAQAGAYGYTF	TGTGCCAGCAGCTTAGCCCAAGCAGGAGCCTATGGCTACACCTTC
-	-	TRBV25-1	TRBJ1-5	CASSEEQGLGQPQHF	TGTGCCAGCAGTGAAGAACAGGGACTGGGTCAGCCCCAGCATTTT
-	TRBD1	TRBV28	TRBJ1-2	CASSFSFGQGPQSYTF	TGTGCCAGCAGTTTTTCCTTTGGACAGGGCCCTCAAAGCTACACCTTC
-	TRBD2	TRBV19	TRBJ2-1	CASSILAGGEGEQFF	TGTGCCAGTAGTATCCTAGCGGGGGGAGAGGGAGAGCAGTTCTTC
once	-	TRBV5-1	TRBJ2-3	CASSFGELRTDTQYF	TGCGCCAGCAGCTTTGGCGAACTTCGCACAGATACGCAGTATTTT
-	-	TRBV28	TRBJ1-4	CASSRDSGEKLFF	TGTGCCAGCAGCCGAGATTCAGGGGAAAAACTGTTTTTT
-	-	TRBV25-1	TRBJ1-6	CASSAPEQWGSPLHF	TGTGCCAGCAGTGCCCCGGAACAGTGGGGTTCACCCCTCCACTTT
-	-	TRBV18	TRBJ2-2	CASSLAFRGSSQGRTGELFF	TGTGCCAGCTCACTTGCCTTTAGGGGCTCATCTCAGGGTCGGACCGGGGAGCTGTTTTTT
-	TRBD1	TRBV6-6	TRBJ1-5	CASNDRAPNQPQHF	TGTGCCAGCAACGACAGGGCTCCCAATCAGCCCCAGCATTTT
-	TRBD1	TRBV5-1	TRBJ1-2	CASMRDSGYGYTF	TGCGCCAGCATGCGGGACAGCGGCTATGGCTACACCTTC
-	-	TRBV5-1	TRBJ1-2	CASSPGAADYGYTF	TGCGCCAGCAGCCCGGGGGCGGCGGACTATGGCTACACCTTC
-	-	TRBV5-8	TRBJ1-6	CASSLGGRDSPLHF	TGTGCCAGCAGCTTAGGGGGAAGGGATTCACCCCTCCACTTT